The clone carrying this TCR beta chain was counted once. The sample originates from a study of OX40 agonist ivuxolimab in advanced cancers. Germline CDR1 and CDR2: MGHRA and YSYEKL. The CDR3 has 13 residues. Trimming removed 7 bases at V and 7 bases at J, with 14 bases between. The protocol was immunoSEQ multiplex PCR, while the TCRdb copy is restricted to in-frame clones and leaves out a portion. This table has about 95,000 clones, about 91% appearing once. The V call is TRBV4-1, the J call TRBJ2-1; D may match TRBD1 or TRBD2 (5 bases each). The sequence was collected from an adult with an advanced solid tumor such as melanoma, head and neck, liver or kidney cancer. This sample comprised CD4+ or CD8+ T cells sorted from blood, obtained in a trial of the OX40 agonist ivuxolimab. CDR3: CASKQEWGNEQFF. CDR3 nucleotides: TGCGCCAGCAAACAAGAATGGGGGAATGAGCAGTTCTTC.